This T cell receptor (beta chain) is drawn from a study of blood T cells in healthy people across ages. Study as a whole: Roughly one uniquely barcoded beta molecule per two T cells was captured.

Points from the study as a whole: More naive CD4+ cells and higher diversity were found in long-lived than in aged donors.

Alongside a J-beta primer mix, a sample-barcoded 5' primer served in a second PCR lasting about 6 to 11 cycles. TCRdb analysed the 5' RACE reads with MiXCR anew, one entry per CDR3 protein. The sample consists of approximately 2,000,000 distinct CDR3 sequences, approximately 40% of them appearing once. PBMCs were isolated at a quantity of at least 6.5 million per sample. This clonotype was seen more than once but under ten times. Its antigen is as yet unknown. The V gene's germline CDR1 is KGHSH and CDR2 LQKENI. Trimming took 3 bases from V and 5 from J; bases not matched to a gene: 10. The CDR3 runs to 16 residues.

The sequenced sample consisted of blood. This receptor was identified in a human donor in good health. The chain links TRBV18 to TRBJ2-1, with 7 bases aligning to TRBD1. CDR3 sequence (DNA): TGTGCCAGCTCACCGGTAATAGGGACAGCGGACAATGAGCAGTTCTTC. Translation: CASSPVIGTADNEQFF.